This is a list of T cell receptor beta chains from one sample in a study of blood T cells in healthy people across ages. A single record per CDR3 protein comes from TCRdb applying MiXCR to the 5' RACE reads. The table includes fewer than 900,000 distinct CDR3 sequences, around 40% detected once. The material sequenced was blood. The source of these receptors is a woman aged 55-69 years in good health. Both conserved end residues are part of each CDR3. The order of the fields is J gene, clone size, V gene, D gene, CDR3 protein, CDR3 DNA. D genes are given only for firm matches. The size field is filled for only some rows; it gives once, few, many or a size class.

J: TRBJ2-1; size: NA; V: TRBV5-1; D: NA; CDR3: CASSLLAELNEQLF; DNA: TGCGCCAGCAGCTTGCTGGCAGAACTCAATGAGCAGTTGTTC
J: TRBJ1-2; size: NA; V: TRBV5-1; D: TRBD1; CDR3: CASTERGHPYGYTF; DNA: TGCGCCAGCACAGAGAGGGGGCATCCCTATGGCTACACCTTC
J: TRBJ2-1; size: NA; V: TRBV7-2; D: TRBD2; CDR3: CASSLSSGSSYEQFF; DNA: TGTGCCAGCAGCTTATCTAGCGGGAGTTCTTATGAGCAGTTCTTC
J: TRBJ2-7; size: NA; V: TRBV6-2/TRBV6-3; D: TRBD2; CDR3: CASSYRIGTTHTYEQYF; DNA: TGTGCCAGCAGTTACCGAATCGGGACTACCCACACCTACGAGCAGTACTTC
J: TRBJ1-5; size: once; V: TRBV21-1; D: NA; CDR3: CASSTSGGNQPQHF; DNA: TGTGCCAGCAGCACCTCTGGGGGCAATCAGCCCCAGCATTTT
J: TRBJ2-7; size: many; V: TRBV7-2; D: NA; CDR3: CASTERAAYEQYF; DNA: TGTGCCAGCACCGAGAGGGCGGCCTACGAGCAGTACTTC
J: TRBJ1-3; size: NA; V: TRBV9; D: NA; CDR3: CASSVGTADFGNTIYF; DNA: TGTGCCAGCAGCGTAGGCACAGCCGATTTTGGAAACACCATATATTTT
J: TRBJ2-7; size: NA; V: TRBV7-9; D: NA; CDR3: CASSRGRTDSYEQYF; DNA: TGTGCCAGCAGCCGCGGCCGGACTGATTCATACGAGCAGTACTTC
J: TRBJ2-7; size: NA; V: TRBV6-5; D: TRBD2; CDR3: CAGSFRLAGVYEQYF; DNA: TGTGCCGGCAGCTTCCGACTAGCGGGAGTTTACGAGCAGTACTTC
J: TRBJ2-1; size: NA; V: TRBV7-6; D: NA; CDR3: CASSLGARREDNEQFF; DNA: TGTGCCAGCAGCTTAGGAGCCAGACGTGAAGACAATGAGCAGTTCTTC
J: TRBJ2-5; size: NA; V: TRBV7-2; D: TRBD2; CDR3: CASSLASGGLETQYF; DNA: TGTGCCAGCAGCTTAGCTAGCGGGGGGTTAGAGACCCAGTACTTC
J: TRBJ1-2; size: NA; V: TRBV28; D: NA; CDR3: CASSDFRGGYGYTF; DNA: TGTGCCAGCAGTGATTTCAGGGGTGGATATGGCTACACCTTC
J: TRBJ1-5; size: NA; V: TRBV12-3/TRBV12-4; D: TRBD1; CDR3: CASSPDRGWDQPQHF; DNA: TGTGCCAGCAGTCCCGACAGGGGCTGGGATCAGCCCCAGCATTTT
J: TRBJ2-7; size: NA; V: TRBV5-5; D: NA; CDR3: CASSSYQKQGPSSYEQYF; DNA: TGTGCCAGCAGCTCCTACCAAAAACAGGGCCCAAGCTCCTACGAGCAGTACTTC
J: TRBJ2-5; size: few; V: TRBV5-1; D: NA; CDR3: CASSLDGTSAETQYF; DNA: TGCGCCAGCAGCTTAGACGGGACATCGGCAGAGACCCAGTACTTC
J: TRBJ2-7; size: NA; V: TRBV6-1; D: NA; CDR3: CASRELQGTTYEQYF; DNA: TGTGCCAGCAGGGAATTACAGGGGACTACCTACGAGCAGTACTTC
J: TRBJ2-1; size: many; V: TRBV12-3/TRBV12-4; D: TRBD1; CDR3: CASSLAPKGVRGLYNEQFF; DNA: TGTGCCAGCAGTTTAGCGCCAAAGGGGGTCAGGGGGCTTTACAATGAGCAGTTCTTC
J: TRBJ2-7; size: many; V: TRBV9; D: TRBD2; CDR3: CASSVEGLAAQQYF; DNA: TGTGCCAGCAGCGTAGAAGGGCTAGCGGCTCAGCAGTACTTC
J: TRBJ2-5; size: NA; V: TRBV9; D: TRBD2; CDR3: CASSVDRGGRNEQYF; DNA: TGTGCCAGCAGCGTAGATCGGGGGGGCCGAAATGAGCAGTACTTC
J: TRBJ1-1; size: few; V: TRBV10-3; D: NA; CDR3: CAISESRTEAFF; DNA: TGTGCCATCAGTGAGTCGAGGACTGAAGCTTTCTTT
J: TRBJ1-6; size: few; V: TRBV28; D: NA; CDR3: CASSETGLYNSPLHF; DNA: TGTGCCAGCAGTGAAACAGGGCTGTATAATTCACCCCTCCACTTT
J: TRBJ2-7; size: NA; V: TRBV20-1; D: NA; CDR3: CSARRDLTYEQYF; DNA: TGCAGTGCTAGGCGCGATTTAACCTACGAGCAGTACTTC
J: TRBJ2-5; size: NA; V: TRBV6-2/TRBV6-3; D: NA; CDR3: CASSYFTGLQETQYF; DNA: TGTGCCAGCAGTTACTTTACAGGCCTACAAGAGACCCAGTACTTC
J: TRBJ1-2; size: NA; V: TRBV20-1; D: TRBD1; CDR3: CSARDGDRSYGYTF; DNA: TGCAGTGCTAGAGATGGGGACAGGAGCTATGGCTACACCTTC
J: TRBJ2-7; size: NA; V: TRBV4-2; D: TRBD2; CDR3: CASSQEGSGRAVEQYF; DNA: TGTGCCAGCAGCCAAGAGGGTAGCGGGAGGGCCGTCGAGCAGTACTTC
J: TRBJ2-5; size: NA; V: TRBV7-3; D: TRBD2; CDR3: CASSPQGTGGYNEQYF; DNA: TGTGCCAGCAGCCCTCAAGGGACGGGGGGTTACAATGAGCAGTACTTC
J: TRBJ2-1; size: once; V: TRBV29-1; D: NA; CDR3: CSVLYLLGQFF; DNA: TGCAGCGTCCTCTACCTTTTGGGGCAGTTCTTC
J: TRBJ2-1; size: few; V: TRBV5-1; D: NA; CDR3: CASSELGQHNEQFF; DNA: TGCGCCAGCAGCGAGCTCGGACAGCACAATGAGCAGTTCTTC
J: TRBJ2-3; size: NA; V: TRBV6-2/TRBV6-3; D: TRBD2; CDR3: CASSHGRALGADTQYF; DNA: TGTGCCAGCAGCCACGGGAGGGCGCTTGGGGCAGATACGCAGTATTTT
J: TRBJ1-2; size: NA; V: TRBV6-1; D: NA; CDR3: CAIRRDSGGYGYTF; DNA: TGTGCCATCCGTCGGGACTCCGGCGGCTATGGCTACACCTTC
J: TRBJ1-5; size: NA; V: TRBV12-3/TRBV12-4; D: NA; CDR3: CASSDHQPQHF; DNA: TGTGCCAGCAGTGATCATCAGCCCCAGCATTTT
J: TRBJ2-3; size: few; V: TRBV12-3/TRBV12-4; D: TRBD2; CDR3: CAGAGTNPLGTQYF; DNA: TGTGCCGGGGCCGGGACTAACCCTTTAGGTACGCAGTATTTT
J: TRBJ1-1; size: NA; V: TRBV19; D: TRBD1; CDR3: CASSIPDRAWGNTEAFF; DNA: TGTGCCAGTAGTATCCCAGACAGGGCGTGGGGGAACACTGAAGCTTTCTTT
J: TRBJ2-3; size: many; V: TRBV3-1; D: TRBD2; CDR3: CASSPGLAGGSDTQYF; DNA: TGTGCCAGCAGCCCCGGACTAGCGGGGGGGTCAGATACGCAGTATTTT
J: TRBJ2-5; size: NA; V: TRBV20-1; D: NA; CDR3: CSARRGTEGTQYF; DNA: TGCAGTGCTAGACGGGGGACTGAAGGGACCCAGTACTTC
J: TRBJ2-2; size: once; V: TRBV3-1; D: NA; CDR3: CASSHRLGTNTGELFF; DNA: TGTGCCAGCAGCCACCGACTGGGGACGAACACCGGGGAGCTGTTTTTT
J: TRBJ2-1; size: NA; V: TRBV25-1; D: NA; CDR3: CASSGWGETYNEQFF; DNA: TGTGCCAGCAGTGGATGGGGGGAAACCTACAATGAGCAGTTCTTC
J: TRBJ2-7; size: few; V: TRBV29-1; D: TRBD2; CDR3: CSVERSGRVYNEQYF; DNA: TGCAGCGTTGAACGTAGCGGGAGAGTCTACAATGAGCAGTACTTC
J: TRBJ1-2; size: NA; V: TRBV28; D: NA; CDR3: CASSFIDYGYTF; DNA: TGTGCCAGCAGTTTTATAGACTATGGCTACACCTTC
J: TRBJ1-1; size: few; V: TRBV10-3; D: TRBD1; CDR3: CAITAGSAGGGTEAFF; DNA: TGTGCCATCACTGCCGGGTCGGCAGGGGGCGGCACTGAAGCTTTCTTT
J: TRBJ2-7; size: NA; V: TRBV11-1; D: NA; CDR3: CASSRNRGEQYF; DNA: TGTGCCAGCAGCCGTAATAGGGGCGAGCAGTACTTC
J: TRBJ2-2; size: NA; V: TRBV6-1; D: NA; CDR3: CASSVAEVNTGELFF; DNA: TGTGCCAGCAGTGTAGCCGAGGTGAACACCGGGGAGCTGTTTTTT
J: TRBJ2-1; size: NA; V: TRBV7-2; D: NA; CDR3: CASSSRVEQFF; DNA: TGTGCCAGCAGCTCAAGGGTAGAGCAGTTCTTC
J: TRBJ2-4; size: NA; V: TRBV7-9; D: NA; CDR3: CATGKESDIQYF; DNA: TGTGCCACCGGGAAGGAGTCGGACATTCAGTACTTC
J: TRBJ2-4; size: NA; V: TRBV29-1; D: NA; CDR3: CSVDAGGKNIQYF; DNA: TGCAGCGTTGACGCGGGTGGCAAAAACATTCAGTACTTC
J: TRBJ2-4; size: NA; V: TRBV6-5; D: NA; CDR3: CASSPGQVPVKNIQYF; DNA: TGTGCCAGCAGTCCCGGGCAGGTGCCGGTGAAAAACATCCAGTACTTC
J: TRBJ2-1; size: NA; V: TRBV2; D: NA; CDR3: CASSPRESSYNEQFF; DNA: TGTGCCAGCAGTCCTCGGGAGAGCTCCTACAATGAGCAGTTCTTC
J: TRBJ2-7; size: few; V: TRBV25-1; D: NA; CDR3: CASSDNEGYYSYNEQYF; DNA: TGTGCCAGCAGTGATAATGAGGGGTACTACTCCTACAATGAGCAGTACTTC
J: TRBJ2-3; size: once; V: TRBV7-2; D: NA; CDR3: CASSLQYGPGSTDTQYF; DNA: TGTGCCAGCAGCTTACAGTACGGGCCGGGGAGCACAGATACGCAGTATTTT
J: TRBJ1-2; size: few; V: TRBV27; D: NA; CDR3: CASSLQHSNYGYTF; DNA: TGTGCCAGCAGTTTACAGCACAGCAACTATGGCTACACCTTC
J: TRBJ2-3; size: few; V: TRBV24-1; D: NA; CDR3: CATSDLLGLTQYF; DNA: TGTGCCACCAGTGATTTGCTGGGGCTTACGCAGTATTTT
J: TRBJ1-2; size: NA; V: TRBV5-1; D: TRBD1; CDR3: CASSSTGVSGYTF; DNA: TGCGCCAGCAGCTCCACAGGGGTATCTGGCTACACCTTC
J: TRBJ2-3; size: NA; V: TRBV29-1; D: NA; CDR3: CSVGTEAPDTQYF; DNA: TGCAGCGTCGGGACGGAGGCCCCAGATACGCAGTATTTT
J: TRBJ1-1; size: NA; V: TRBV28; D: NA; CDR3: CASAPGTAGTEAFF; DNA: TGTGCCAGCGCCCCTGGAACAGCCGGCACTGAAGCTTTCTTT
J: TRBJ1-4; size: NA; V: TRBV12-3/TRBV12-4; D: NA; CDR3: CASRIETDPNEKLFF; DNA: TGTGCCAGCAGAATAGAGACAGACCCTAATGAAAAACTGTTTTTT
J: TRBJ2-3; size: many; V: TRBV7-8; D: NA; CDR3: CASRGRDTYTDTQYF; DNA: TGTGCCAGCAGGGGCCGGGACACTTACACAGATACGCAGTATTTT
J: TRBJ2-5; size: many; V: TRBV6-1; D: NA; CDR3: CASTPSHNEQYF; DNA: TGTGCCAGCACCCCCAGCCACAATGAGCAGTACTTC
J: TRBJ2-7; size: few; V: TRBV20-1; D: NA; CDR3: CSAFFPTGPTYEQYF; DNA: TGCAGTGCTTTTTTTCCTACCGGGCCCACCTACGAGCAGTACTTC
J: TRBJ2-5; size: NA; V: TRBV12-3/TRBV12-4; D: TRBD2; CDR3: CGSSLGAGGLETQYF; DNA: TGTGGCAGCAGTTTAGGAGCGGGAGGCTTGGAGACCCAGTACTTC